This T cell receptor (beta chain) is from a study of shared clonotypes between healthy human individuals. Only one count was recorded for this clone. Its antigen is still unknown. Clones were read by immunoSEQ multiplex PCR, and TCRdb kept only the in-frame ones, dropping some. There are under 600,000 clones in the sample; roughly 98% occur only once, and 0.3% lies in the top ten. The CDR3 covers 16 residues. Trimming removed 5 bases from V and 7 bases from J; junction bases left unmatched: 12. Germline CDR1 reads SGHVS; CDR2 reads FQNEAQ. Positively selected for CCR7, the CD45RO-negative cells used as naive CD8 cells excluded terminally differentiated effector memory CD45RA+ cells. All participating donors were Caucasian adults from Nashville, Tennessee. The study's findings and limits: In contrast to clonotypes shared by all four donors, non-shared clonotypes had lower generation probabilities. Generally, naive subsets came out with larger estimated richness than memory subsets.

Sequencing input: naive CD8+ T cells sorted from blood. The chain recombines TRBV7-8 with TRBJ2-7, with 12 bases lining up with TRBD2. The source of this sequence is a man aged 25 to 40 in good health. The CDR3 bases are TGTGCCAGCAGCACCCACAGGACTAGCGGGGTAACGGAGCAGTACTTC. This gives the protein CASSTHRTSGVTEQYF.